A single sample gave rise to the 25 T cell receptor beta chains below, sequenced in a study of blood T cell repertoires in COVID-19. Measured with immunoSEQ multiplex PCR; TCRdb has only the in-frame clones, and not every one. Here the sample spans some 380,000 clones, about 80% being singletons. The sequenced sample was peripheral blood. The receptors originated from a human donor with acute or convalescent COVID-19. The donor label of this sample is uncertain.

This clone appeared a single time. This chain links TRBV28 with TRBJ2-5; TRBD2 agrees at 8 bases. Germline loops: CDR1 MDHEN, CDR2 SYDVKM. This CDR3 is built from 15 residues. With V trimmed by 7 bases and J by 2 bases, 9 bases remained unmatched. CDR3 sequence: CASKAGGVGQETQYF. The CDR3 DNA reads as TGTGCCAGCAAGGCGGGGGGCGTGGGGCAAGAGACCCAGTACTTC. The full variable domain, with the rest looked up from reference TRBV28 and TRBJ2-5, is DVKVTQSSRYLVKRTGEKVFLECVQDMDHENMFWYRQDPGLGLRLIYFSYDVKMKEKGDIPEGYSVSREKKERFSLILESASTNQTSMYLCASKAGGVGQETQYFGPGTRLLVL.

The rearrangement links TRBV30 to TRBJ1-2; maybe TRBD1 (5 bases). The ends were cut back, 1 base at V and 7 bases at J, with 13 bases in the middle. The CDR3 covers 13 residues. CDR1 and CDR2 (germline): GTSNPN, SVGIG (reference sequence). This chain's CDR3 is CAWSGNRQFGYTF. The CDR3 coding sequence is TGTGCCTGGAGTGGAAACCGACAGTTTGGCTACACCTTC.

The sample holds one count of this clone. V gene TRBV2 combines with J gene TRBJ2-2; weak D call: TRBD1 (5 bases). There are 15 residues in the CDR3. Germline CDR1 reads SNHLY; CDR2 reads FYNNEI. Trimming stripped 5 bases from V and 1 base from J, with 11 bases between. The CDR3 DNA reads TGTGCCAGCAGTAGACAGATGATGAACACCGGGGAGCTGTTTTTT. Its protein is CASSRQMMNTGELFF. Supplemented by reference TRBV2 and TRBJ2-2, the full variable domain reads EPEVTQTPSHQVTQMGQEVILRCVPISNHLYFYWYRQILGQKVEFLVSFYNNEISEKSEIFDDQFSVERPDGSNFTLKIRSTKLEDSAMYFCASSRQMMNTGELFFGEGSRLTVL.

The V gene is TRBV7-9, the J gene TRBJ1-4; D unclear. CDR1 SEHNR and CDR2 FQNEAQ come from the germline V gene (reference sequence). This CDR3 contains 15 residues. V lost 0 bases to trimming and J lost 0 bases, with 5 bases between them. This CDR3 reads CASSLAQSTNEKLFF. For the CDR3, the DNA is TGTGCCAGCAGCTTAGCTCAATCAACTAATGAAAAACTGTTTTTT.

The chain has TRBV6-5 and TRBJ2-1; maybe TRBD2 (6 bases). Trimming took 3 bases from V and 1 from J, leaving 7 bases between them. This CDR3 region has 14 residues. Germline CDR1 and CDR2: MNHEY and SVGAGI. This chain's CDR3 is CASSYSGSYNEQFF. The CDR3 coding sequence is TGTGCCAGCAGTTATAGCGGTTCCTACAATGAGCAGTTCTTC.

The V and J genes are TRBV6-6 and TRBJ1-6; TRBD1 aligns across 9 bases. The germline V gene encodes CDR1 MNHNY and CDR2 SVGAGI (reference sequence). V dropped 4 bases and J dropped 12; count of bases not matched to a gene: 10. The CDR3 consists of 15 residues. CDR3 nucleotides: TGTGCCAGCAGTTCGGGGGGACAGGGCAAAATACCCCTCCACTTT. Protein: CASSSGGQGKIPLHF.

The chain is built from TRBV30 and TRBJ1-4; the D gene is possibly TRBD1 (5 bases). CDR1 GTSNPN and CDR2 SVGIG come from the germline V gene (reference sequence). Trimming left V 4 bases short and J 2 bases short, with 14 bases between. This CDR3 spans 15 amino acids. CDR3 in amino acids: CAWTSPGLTNEKLFF. The CDR3 nucleotides are TGTGCCTGGACCTCACCGGGACTGACTAATGAAAAACTGTTTTTT.

The genes are TRBV5-8 and TRBJ2-7, with a weak D call TRBD2 (7 bases). The ends were cut back, 4 bases at V and 2 bases at J, with 19 bases in the middle. The length of the CDR3 is 16 residues. Germline values: CDR1 SGHTS, CDR2 YDEGEE. As DNA, the CDR3 is TGTGCCAGCAGCGCGCGGGGAGGGGGTCGAACCTACGAGCAGTACTTC. It encodes CASSARGGGRTYEQYF.

The V gene is TRBV14, the J gene TRBJ1-3; D is perhaps TRBD1 (5 bases). This CDR3 has 15 amino acids. V was trimmed by 1 base and J by 1 base, leaving 8 bases between them. Germline V gene sequence: CDR1 SGHDN, CDR2 FVKESK. CDR3 in DNA: TGTGCCAGCAGCCAAGCCAGGGTTTCTGGAAACACCATATATTTT. This encodes CASSQARVSGNTIYF.

The chain employs TRBV18 and TRBJ2-5; possible D gene TRBD2, 6 bases. The CDR3 extends over 15 amino acids. Deletions cut 2 bases from V and 5 bases from J, with 15 bases between. CDR1 is KGHSH, CDR2 LQKENI, per germline. CDR3 region: CASSPKRRDGETQYF. The CDR3 coding sequence is TGTGCCAGCTCACCAAAGCGGAGGGATGGTGAGACCCAGTACTTC.

The chain couples TRBV7-9 to TRBJ2-6; weak D call: TRBD1 (6 bases). This CDR3 is built from 18 residues. Germline CDR1 is SEHNR and CDR2 is FQNEAQ (reference sequence). The V gene lost 1 base and the J gene lost 2 bases, with 15 bases spanning the gap. The CDR3 sequence: CASSLGRDNVPGANVLTF. The CDR3 DNA follows: TGTGCCAGCAGCTTAGGCCGGGACAACGTACCTGGGGCCAACGTCCTGACTTTC. The variable domain in full, completed from reference TRBV7-9 and TRBJ2-6, reads DTGVSQNPRHKITKRGQNVTFRCDPISEHNRLYWYRQTLGQGPEFLTYFQNEAQLEKSRLLSDRFSAERPKGSFSTLEIQRTEQGDSAMYLCASSLGRDNVPGANVLTFGAGSRLTVL.

The V and J genes are TRBV11-2 and TRBJ2-5; 7 bases are a match to TRBD2. CDR3 length: 14 residues. Germline CDR1 SGHAT, CDR2 FQNNGV. Losses at the gene ends were 0 bases for V and 5 bases for J; bases not matched to a gene: 3. The CDR3 bases are TGTGCCAGCAGCTTAGATCAGGGAGGGGAGACCCAGTACTTC. Its protein product is CASSLDQGGETQYF.

This chain links TRBV7-6 with TRBJ1-1, with D possibly matching TRBD1 (5 bases). CDR3 length: 12 amino acids. Germline loops: CDR1 SGHVS, CDR2 FNYEAQ. The V and J ends lost 8 bases and 4 bases respectively, with 11 bases between them. CDR3 sequence (DNA): TGTGCCAGCGCACAGGTGGGCACTGAAGCTTTCTTT. Translating it yields CASAQVGTEAFF.

The rearrangement joins TRBV5-6 to TRBJ2-7; maybe TRBD1 (6 bases). Germline V CDR1 and CDR2: SGHDT, YYEEEE. This CDR3 comprises 14 residues. V lost 4 bases to trimming and J lost 6 bases, with 17 bases between them. The CDR3, as DNA: TGTGCCAGCAGCATGCGGACAGAAAAGGCCGAGCAGTACTTC. Residues: CASSMRTEKAEQYF.

V usage is TRBV2 and J usage is TRBJ2-3, with D possibly being TRBD1 (6 bases). The V and J ends lost 6 bases and 9 bases respectively, with 13 bases between them. This CDR3 is 12 amino acids long. The V gene's germline CDR1 is SNHLY and CDR2 FYNNEI. The CDR3, as DNA: TGTGCCAGCAGAAAGGGGACAAACACGCAGTATTTT. It translates to CASRKGTNTQYF.

This chain connects TRBV18 to TRBJ2-7; 9 bases line up with TRBD1. The V and J ends lost 6 bases and 3 bases, in that order; junction bases with no gene match: 9. The CDR3 is made up of 15 amino acids. Germline CDR1 reads KGHSH; CDR2 reads LQKENI. This CDR3 is CASSRGQGTNYEQYF. For the CDR3, the DNA is TGTGCCAGCTCCCGGGGACAGGGTACGAACTACGAGCAGTACTTC.

This clone was found many times. This CDR3 reads CASSPNQRGLLTGELFF. The DNA for the CDR3 is TGTGCCAGCAGCCCCAACCAACGGGGGTTGTTGACCGGGGAGCTGTTTTTT. This sequence joins TRBV7-6 and TRBJ2-2; possible D gene TRBD2, 6 bases. The CDR3 has 17 residues. CDR1 is SGHVS, CDR2 FNYEAQ, per germline. Trimming took off 5 bases at V and 5 bases at J, with 21 bases between the two ends.

The chain links TRBV4-2 to TRBJ2-3, with 15 nucleotides matching TRBD2. Germline lookup yields CDR1 LGHNA and CDR2 YNFKEQ. Trimming at V came to 3 bases and at J to 7 bases, leaving 14 bases not matched to a gene. The CDR3 spans 19 residues. For the CDR3, the DNA is TGTGCCAGCAGCCAGCCAACTACTGGACTAGCGGGGGGGCGAAATACGCAGTATTTT. Translated: CASSQPTTGLAGGRNTQYF.

The chain recombines TRBV28 with TRBJ2-1; D perhaps matches TRBD2 (5 bases). Germline loops: CDR1 MDHEN, CDR2 SYDVKM. This CDR3 is 15 amino acids long. Trimming stripped 5 bases from V and 0 bases from J, with 11 bases between. The CDR3 DNA follows: TGTGCCAGCAGTGGAGGCGGTAGCTCCTACAATGAGCAGTTCTTC. The encoded protein is CASSGGGSSYNEQFF.

The J gene is TRBJ2-7, the V gene TRBV27; D is possibly TRBD2 (5 bases). Trimming removed 1 base from V and 4 bases from J, with 8 bases in between. Germline CDR1 and CDR2: MNHEY and SMNVEV (reference sequence). This CDR3 spans 13 amino acids. The CDR3 nucleotides are TGTGCCAGCAGTTTATTCGGCGGGTACGAGCAGTACTTC. Translation gives CASSLFGGYEQYF.

The chain is built from TRBV30 and TRBJ1-2, with no clear D. Germline V gene data show CDR1 as GTSNPN and CDR2 as SVGIG (reference sequence). CDR3 length equals 14 residues. The V and J ends lost 5 bases and 5 bases respectively, with 18 bases between them. CDR3 residues: CAWLGGSQHYGYTF. In DNA form, the CDR3 reads TGTGCCTGGCTAGGCGGCTCCCAACATTATGGCTACACCTTC.

The chain employs TRBV28 and TRBJ1-4; the match to TRBD1 covers 12 bases. Losses at the gene ends were 7 bases for V and 7 bases for J; bases not matched to a gene: 13. The CDR3 has 17 amino acids. The germline gives CDR1 MDHEN, CDR2 SYDVKM. CDR3 bases: TGTGCCAGCACCCCGGGACAGGGGGCGTGGGAGGTTGAAAAACTGTTTTTT. This encodes CASTPGQGAWEVEKLFF.

The J gene is TRBJ2-2, the V gene TRBV7-9; D gene unclear. CDR3 length equals 16 residues. V lost 1 base to trimming and J lost 4 bases, with 13 bases between them. Germline loops: CDR1 SEHNR, CDR2 FQNEAQ (reference sequence). CDR3 DNA sequence: TGTGCCAGCAGCTTAGACAGAACCCTTACCACCGGGGAGCTGTTTTTT. Translated: CASSLDRTLTTGELFF.

The chain combines TRBV7-6 with TRBJ2-1; TRBD2 matches 9 bases. With V trimmed by 0 bases and J by 6 bases, 6 bases remained unmatched. Germline V gene sequence: CDR1 SGHVS, CDR2 FNYEAQ. The CDR3 is 16 residues long. Here the CDR3 DNA reads TGTGCCAGCAGCTTAGCGGAACTAGCGGGTGCCAATGAGCAGTTCTTC. This sequence encodes CASSLAELAGANEQFF.

J is TRBJ1-2 and V is TRBV5-1; 8 positions agree with TRBD1. V dropped 0 bases and J dropped 4; count of bases not matched to a gene: 5. The germline CDR1 and CDR2 sequences are SGHRS and YFSETQ. There are 15 residues in the CDR3. CDR3 protein: CASSLDAGGIYGYTF. The CDR3 DNA is TGCGCCAGCAGCTTGGATGCAGGGGGCATCTATGGCTACACCTTC.